What follows are 4 T cell receptor beta chains derived from one specimen sequenced in a study of blood T cell repertoires in COVID-19. Repertoires were generated with immunoSEQ multiplex PCR, while TCRdb's copy carries only in-frame clones and drops some. The sample yields a few hundred thousand clones, around 87% seen once. The sample was peripheral blood. These receptors were obtained from a man in his 60s who had recovered from COVID-19.

The chain employs TRBV5-1 and TRBJ1-1; D uncertain. This CDR3 has 13 residues. In germline, CDR1 is SGHRS, CDR2 YFSETQ. The ends were cut back, 4 bases at V and 0 bases at J, with 7 bases in the middle. The chain's CDR3 is CASSQVVNTEAFF. The CDR3, as DNA: TGCGCCAGCAGCCAGGTCGTGAACACTGAAGCTTTCTTT.

The chain links TRBV4-3 to TRBJ2-3, with D possibly being TRBD1 (5 bases). CDR1 LGHNA and CDR2 YSLEER come from the germline V gene. CDR3 length: 15 residues. Deletions cut 3 bases from V and 3 bases from J, with 13 bases between. CDR3 amino acids: CASSQALGATDTQYF. The CDR3 region has the DNA TGCGCCAGCAGCCAGGCCCTAGGGGCTACAGATACGCAGTATTTT.

The chain has TRBV11-2 and TRBJ2-3; a weak D match, TRBD1 (6 bases). Germline-derived CDR1 and CDR2 are SGHAT and FQNNGV. This CDR3 region has 16 residues. V lost 2 bases and J lost 6, with 18 bases in between. The CDR3 is CASSLLGQPQWDTQYF. CDR3 DNA sequence: TGTGCCAGCAGCTTACTCGGACAGCCCCAGTGGGATACGCAGTATTTT.

CDR3 coding DNA: TGCAGCGTTGATAACTCGGGACAGGGAGACTATGGCTACACCTTC. This codes for CSVDNSGQGDYGYTF. The V and J genes are TRBV29-1 and TRBJ1-2, with TRBD1 matching 9 bases. Germline loops: CDR1 SQVTM, CDR2 ANQGSEA. J lost 3 bases, V lost 3 bases, and 8 bases had no gene match. The CDR3 is 15 residues long.